This T cell receptor beta chain was obtained from a study of cytomegalovirus exposure and HLA in healthy donors. General study findings and limits: Judged likely to be a sequencing artifact was a cluster of highly shared sequence variants. Trimming of TCR beta V- and J-genes showed a link, identified in a later analysis, to a missense DCLRE1C variant. Specificity for CMV antigens was confirmed in vitro for three of the CMV-associated chains.

A multiplex PCR was run with 60 Vbeta primers and 13 Jbeta primers. This table comes from immunoSEQ multiplex PCR, and its TCRdb copy is limited to in-frame clones, with some not included. The repertoire table contains just over 150,000 clones. Notes on this clone: Its antigen is as yet unknown.

The CDR3 has 18 residues. Looked up from germline, CDR1 is MNHEY and CDR2 is SMNVEV (reference sequence). V gave up 2 bases and J gave up 0 bases, with 14 bases separating them. Sequences were obtained from PBMCs. The chain couples TRBV27 to TRBJ1-6; D might be TRBD1 (5 bases). The receptor was derived from a woman aged 55-75 years in good health and CMV-seronegative. In DNA, the CDR3 is TGTGCCAGCAGTTTACGCGGGACTTTTAGCTCCTATAATTCACCCCTCCACTTT. This sequence encodes CASSLRGTFSSYNSPLHF.